This T cell receptor (beta chain) derives from a study of CD8+ T cells in alopecia areata. CDR1 and CDR2 from the germline V gene are SGHTA and FQGNSA. The V end lost 0 bases, the J end lost 2 bases, and 9 bases lay between the germline ends. This CDR3 spans 15 amino acids. TCR sequencing used cDNA made by reverse transcription of extracted RNA. Repertoires were generated with immunoSEQ multiplex PCR, while TCRdb's copy carries only in-frame clones and drops some. The data show 200,000 or so clones, 35% to 45% seen once. Treatment defined: oral pan-JAK inhibitor, 5-10 mg twice daily. This clone was observed a few times.

The chain uses TRBV7-2 and TRBJ2-3; a weak D match, TRBD2 (6 bases). The TCR comes from a human donor with alopecia areata. The sequenced sample was CD4+ T cells sorted from blood, obtained around week 34, from a patient treated with tofacitinib. CDR3 sequence: CASSLAGLYTDTQYF. The CDR3 bases are TGTGCCAGCAGCTTAGCCGGACTATACACAGATACGCAGTATTTT.